The rows below give T cell receptor beta chains drawn from one sample of a study of blood T cells in healthy people across ages. TCRdb reanalysed the 5' RACE reads using MiXCR and keeps one entry per CDR3 protein. The table lists approximately 800,000 distinct CDR3 sequences, roughly 50% of them singletons, with roughly 22% in the top ten. Sequences were obtained from blood. The source of these receptors is a man aged 30 to 39 in good health. CDR3s include the opening cysteine and the closing phenylalanine or tryptophan. The D gene is left open where the match is weak. Where a row states a size, it is once, few, many or the class of an expanded clone; other rows omit it.

clone size: few; CDR3 length: 23; J gene: TRBJ2-3; D gene: NA; V gene: TRBV7-8; CDR3 protein: CASSNPSAAATRPSGLNTDTQYF; CDR3 DNA: TGTGCCAGCAGCAACCCCTCGGCCGCCGCTACTCGTCCAAGCGGTCTTAACACAGATACGCAGTATTTT
clone size: NA; CDR3 length: 11; J gene: TRBJ2-4; D gene: NA; V gene: TRBV9; CDR3 protein: CAGSDNNIQYF; CDR3 DNA: TGTGCCGGCAGCGATAACAACATTCAGTACTTC
clone size: NA; CDR3 length: 14; J gene: TRBJ2-3; D gene: NA; V gene: TRBV27; CDR3 protein: CASSSYPSTDTQYF; CDR3 DNA: TGTGCCAGCAGCTCTTATCCAAGCACAGATACGCAGTATTTT
clone size: few; CDR3 length: 14; J gene: TRBJ2-3; D gene: NA; V gene: TRBV2; CDR3 protein: CASNYGRGMDTQYF; CDR3 DNA: TGTGCCAGCAACTATGGACGGGGGATGGATACGCAGTATTTT
clone size: NA; CDR3 length: 14; J gene: TRBJ2-1; D gene: NA; V gene: TRBV11-2; CDR3 protein: CASSPQQWGNEQFF; CDR3 DNA: TGTGCCAGCAGCCCACAACAGTGGGGAAATGAGCAGTTCTTC
clone size: few; CDR3 length: 16; J gene: TRBJ1-5; D gene: NA; V gene: TRBV7-2; CDR3 protein: CASSPPGGNRVQPQHF; CDR3 DNA: TGTGCCAGCAGCCCGCCCGGGGGGAACCGCGTCCAGCCCCAGCATTTT
clone size: NA; CDR3 length: 14; J gene: TRBJ2-7; D gene: TRBD2; V gene: TRBV11-1; CDR3 protein: CASEESGRGYEQYF; CDR3 DNA: TGTGCCAGCGAAGAAAGCGGGAGAGGCTACGAGCAGTACTTC
clone size: NA; CDR3 length: 15; J gene: TRBJ2-1; D gene: TRBD2; V gene: TRBV7-7; CDR3 protein: CASSLAQAGVGEQFF; CDR3 DNA: TGTGCTAGCAGCTTAGCCCAAGCGGGAGTCGGTGAGCAGTTCTTC
clone size: NA; CDR3 length: 11; J gene: TRBJ2-7; D gene: NA; V gene: TRBV29-1; CDR3 protein: CSGLWSYEQYF; CDR3 DNA: TGCAGCGGTTTGTGGTCCTACGAGCAGTACTTC
clone size: NA; CDR3 length: 15; J gene: TRBJ2-1; D gene: NA; V gene: TRBV11-2; CDR3 protein: CASSLDSGVPDEQFF; CDR3 DNA: TGTGCCAGCAGCTTAGATTCCGGGGTCCCCGATGAGCAGTTCTTC
clone size: few; CDR3 length: 17; J gene: TRBJ2-4; D gene: TRBD1; V gene: TRBV5-1; CDR3 protein: CASSYNRDRATDRAQYF; CDR3 DNA: TGCGCCAGCAGCTATAACCGGGACAGGGCAACGGACCGTGCGCAGTACTTC
clone size: few; CDR3 length: 12; J gene: TRBJ1-2; D gene: NA; V gene: TRBV11-2; CDR3 protein: CASSSGDRGYTF; CDR3 DNA: TGTGCCAGCAGTAGCGGGGATAGAGGCTACACCTTC
clone size: NA; CDR3 length: 14; J gene: TRBJ1-1; D gene: NA; V gene: TRBV7-3; CDR3 protein: CASSPTVGNTEAFF; CDR3 DNA: TGTGCCAGCAGCCCGACAGTCGGGAACACTGAAGCTTTCTTT
clone size: few; CDR3 length: 17; J gene: TRBJ2-7; D gene: NA; V gene: TRBV6-1; CDR3 protein: CASSEANLEPWDYEQYF; CDR3 DNA: TGTGCCAGCAGTGAAGCTAACTTGGAACCGTGGGACTACGAGCAGTACTTC
clone size: NA; CDR3 length: 15; J gene: TRBJ2-7; D gene: TRBD2; V gene: TRBV4-1; CDR3 protein: CASSQVAGSVYEQYF; CDR3 DNA: TGCGCCAGCAGCCAAGTAGCGGGAAGTGTATACGAGCAGTACTTC
clone size: NA; CDR3 length: 14; J gene: TRBJ2-5; D gene: TRBD2; V gene: TRBV7-2; CDR3 protein: CASSSGLAIETQYF; CDR3 DNA: TGTGCCAGCAGCTCGGGACTAGCAATAGAGACCCAGTACTTC
clone size: NA; CDR3 length: 13; J gene: TRBJ2-7; D gene: NA; V gene: TRBV30; CDR3 protein: CAWSVPPVYEQYF; CDR3 DNA: TGTGCCTGGAGTGTTCCACCCGTCTACGAGCAGTACTTC
clone size: NA; CDR3 length: 17; J gene: TRBJ2-6; D gene: TRBD1; V gene: TRBV27; CDR3 protein: CASSSGQGAIGANVLTF; CDR3 DNA: TGTGCCAGCAGTTCGGGACAGGGGGCTATTGGGGCCAACGTCCTGACTTTC
clone size: NA; CDR3 length: 17; J gene: TRBJ2-1; D gene: TRBD2; V gene: TRBV4-2; CDR3 protein: CASSQVDLAGLRNEQFF; CDR3 DNA: TGTGCCAGCAGCCAAGTTGATCTAGCGGGCCTACGCAATGAGCAGTTCTTC
clone size: NA; CDR3 length: 12; J gene: TRBJ1-2; D gene: TRBD1; V gene: TRBV7-9; CDR3 protein: CASSPGQGHHTF; CDR3 DNA: TGTGCCAGCAGCCCGGGACAGGGTCATCACACCTTC
clone size: few; CDR3 length: 12; J gene: TRBJ2-1; D gene: NA; V gene: TRBV27; CDR3 protein: CASSSVDLREFF; CDR3 DNA: TGTGCCAGCAGTTCAGTGGACTTAAGGGAGTTCTTC
clone size: NA; CDR3 length: 15; J gene: TRBJ2-5; D gene: TRBD2; V gene: TRBV7-6; CDR3 protein: CASSLASGRAETQYF; CDR3 DNA: TGTGCCAGCAGCTTAGCTAGCGGGAGGGCCGAAACCCAGTACTTC
clone size: many; CDR3 length: 15; J gene: TRBJ2-7; D gene: TRBD2; V gene: TRBV7-2; CDR3 protein: CASSLVLAGGYEQYF; CDR3 DNA: TGTGCCAGCAGCTTAGTTCTAGCGGGAGGCTACGAGCAGTACTTC
clone size: NA; CDR3 length: 12; J gene: TRBJ2-7; D gene: TRBD2; V gene: TRBV20-1; CDR3 protein: CSAKGLVYEQYF; CDR3 DNA: TGCAGTGCAAAGGGACTAGTTTACGAGCAGTACTTC
clone size: few; CDR3 length: 13; J gene: TRBJ1-5; D gene: NA; V gene: TRBV20-1; CDR3 protein: CSARETPDQPQHF; CDR3 DNA: TGCAGTGCTAGAGAGACCCCAGACCAGCCCCAGCATTTT
clone size: few; CDR3 length: 15; J gene: TRBJ1-1; D gene: TRBD1; V gene: TRBV20-1; CDR3 protein: CSALGDRILNTEAFF; CDR3 DNA: TGCAGTGCACTGGGGGACAGGATCCTGAACACTGAAGCTTTCTTT
clone size: few; CDR3 length: 14; J gene: TRBJ1-2; D gene: NA; V gene: TRBV27; CDR3 protein: CASSLQDGHYGYTF; CDR3 DNA: TGTGCCAGCAGTCTACAGGACGGACACTATGGCTACACCTTC
clone size: NA; CDR3 length: 13; J gene: TRBJ1-1; D gene: NA; V gene: TRBV20-1; CDR3 protein: CSAYEDVATEAFF; CDR3 DNA: TGCAGTGCTTACGAGGACGTGGCGACTGAAGCTTTCTTT
clone size: NA; CDR3 length: 15; J gene: TRBJ2-3; D gene: NA; V gene: TRBV12-3/TRBV12-4; CDR3 protein: CASSFGRGRADTQYF; CDR3 DNA: TGTGCCAGCAGTTTCGGCAGGGGAAGAGCAGATACGCAGTATTTT
clone size: NA; CDR3 length: 12; J gene: TRBJ2-4; D gene: NA; V gene: TRBV5-6; CDR3 protein: CASSNNGNIQYF; CDR3 DNA: TGTGCCAGCAGCAATAATGGAAACATTCAGTACTTC
clone size: NA; CDR3 length: 17; J gene: TRBJ2-1; D gene: NA; V gene: TRBV6-5; CDR3 protein: CASSLLPRGLAPNEQFF; CDR3 DNA: TGTGCCAGCAGTTTGCTCCCGCGTGGGTTAGCGCCCAATGAGCAGTTCTTC
clone size: NA; CDR3 length: 14; J gene: TRBJ2-3; D gene: NA; V gene: TRBV20-1; CDR3 protein: CSARDPRTGDTQYF; CDR3 DNA: TGCAGTGCTAGAGATCCGCGGACGGGCGATACGCAGTATTTT
clone size: NA; CDR3 length: 15; J gene: TRBJ2-7; D gene: NA; V gene: TRBV6-2/TRBV6-3; CDR3 protein: CASSYDPDGSYEQYF; CDR3 DNA: TGTGCCAGCAGTTATGATCCGGACGGATCCTACGAGCAGTACTTC
clone size: NA; CDR3 length: 15; J gene: TRBJ1-2; D gene: NA; V gene: TRBV7-8; CDR3 protein: CSSSPQAAINYGYTF; CDR3 DNA: TGTTCCAGCAGCCCGCAGGCAGCCATTAACTATGGCTACACCTTC
clone size: few; CDR3 length: 13; J gene: TRBJ2-7; D gene: TRBD2; V gene: TRBV5-1; CDR3 protein: CASSTGGPREQYF; CDR3 DNA: TGCGCCAGCAGCACGGGAGGCCCCAGGGAGCAGTACTTC